Sequencing of this T cell receptor beta chain was carried out in a study of blood T cell repertoires in COVID-19. Study-wide background: Some COVID-19 samples were acute and others convalescent; all came from the United States, Italy and Spain. Sample material is recorded as cDNA or gDNA derived from T cells, B-cell-depleted T cells, or PBMCs.

V lost 7 bases and J lost 5; bases outside the gene matches: 6. This CDR3 is built from 13 residues. The germline V gene encodes CDR1 SNHLY and CDR2 FYNNEI. In the original analysis: Estimated nucleated cell counts came from reference gene primer amplification. Repertoires were generated with immunoSEQ multiplex PCR, while TCRdb's copy carries only in-frame clones and drops some. V and J calls and clone size are those listed in that table; D and trimming were worked out from the DNA. In the table there are roughly 250,000 clones, 75% to 90% of which are singletons. This clone was seen more than once but under ten times.

The rearrangement uses TRBV2 and TRBJ1-2; 8 bases map to TRBD1. The clonotype originates from a woman aged 60-70 years with active or convalescent COVID-19. Sequencing input: peripheral blood. CDR3 in DNA: TGTGCCAGCACGGACAGGGTTGGGTATGGCTACACCTTC. Amino acid sequence: CASTDRVGYGYTF.